The clone carrying this TCR beta chain was counted only a few times. Excluded were patients having autoimmune disease history or systemic immunosuppression. The sample originates from a study of OX40 agonist ivuxolimab in advanced cancers. Study overall: An anti-OX40 (CD134) antibody with agonistic activity, ivuxolimab, was administered to patients. Head and neck, renal cell, melanoma or hepatocellular carcinoma were the cancers that dose-escalation patients had.

In germline, CDR1 is SQVTM, CDR2 ANQGSEA. The junction had 1 base not matched to a gene; V was cut back by 2 bases and J by 2 bases. The length of the CDR3 is 14 residues. Libraries were prepared by immunoSEQ multiplex PCR; TCRdb keeps only in-frame clonotypes and omits some of them. The sample consists of 70,000 or so clones, roughly 90% of them appearing once. The chain employs TRBV29-1 and TRBJ2-7, with 12 nucleotides matching TRBD2. This TCR derives from an adult with an advanced solid tumor such as melanoma, head and neck, liver or kidney cancer. The sequencing used CD4+ or CD8+ T cells sorted from blood, collected in a trial of the OX40 agonist ivuxolimab. In nucleotides, the CDR3 is TGCAGCGTTGAACTAGCGGGAGGGCCCTACGAGCAGTACTTC. Translating gives CSVELAGGPYEQYF.